These 32 T cell receptor beta chains originate from one sample sequenced in a study of blood T cells in healthy people across ages. The second PCR ran about 6 to 11 cycles with a sample-barcoded 5' primer and J-beta primers. MiXCR, run by TCRdb on the 5' RACE reads, gives a single entry per CDR3 protein. This sample has roughly 1 million distinct CDR3 sequences, with about 23% found just once. These same data were also listed under a study on T cells of mothers and their children.

Specimen: blood. These receptors all stem from a girl aged 2-15 years in good health.

This clonotype was detected only a few times. The rearrangement links TRBV28 to TRBJ2-7; 9 nucleotides agree with TRBD2. Germline CDR1 MDHEN, CDR2 SYDVKM. J lost 6 bases, V lost 6 bases, and 9 bases had no gene match. The CDR3 covers 14 residues. For the CDR3, the DNA is TGTGCCAGCAGGGCCGGGACTAGCTTTCGCGAGCAGTACTTC. It translates to CASRAGTSFREQYF. Drawing the rest from reference TRBV28 and TRBJ2-7, the complete variable domain is DVKVTQSSRYLVKRTGEKVFLECVQDMDHENMFWYRQDPGLGLRLIYFSYDVKMKEKGDIPEGYSVSREKKERFSLILESASTNQTSMYLCASRAGTSFREQYFGPGTRLTVT.

This clonotype was seen a handful of times. The chain carries TRBV4-3 and TRBJ1-1; the D is unclear. The CDR3 length is 14 residues. Germline values: CDR1 LGHNA, CDR2 YSLEER. The V end was cut by 0 bases, the J end by 4 bases, with 9 bases between. The CDR3 sequence is CASSQDGSPTEAFF. The CDR3 DNA reads as TGCGCCAGCAGCCAAGATGGGAGCCCCACTGAAGCTTTCTTT.

The gene calls are TRBV29-1 and TRBJ2-5; 12 bases agree with TRBD2. The DNA end lines up better with TRBJ2-7; the J call may be wrong. CDR3 size: 14 residues. Germline CDR1 is SQVTM and CDR2 is ANQGSEA. The CDR3 DNA reads TGCAGCGTTGGGACTAGCGGGATCTCCTACGAGCAGTACTTC. Its translation is CSVGTSGISYEQYF.

The chain links TRBV4-1 to TRBJ2-7, with 9 nucleotides matching TRBD2. After removal of 2 bases from V and 3 bases from J, the junction contained 2 bases not matched to a gene. The CDR3 is made up of 14 amino acids. Germline V gene sequence: CDR1 MGHRA, CDR2 YSYEKL. CDR3 sequence reads: CASSQRGGDYEQYF. Written as DNA, the CDR3 is TGCGCCAGCAGCCAACGCGGGGGGGACTACGAGCAGTACTTC.

The J gene is TRBJ1-6, the V gene TRBV7-2; weak D call: TRBD1 (5 bases). V was cut by 2 bases and J by 2 bases, with 10 bases left in between. The germline gives CDR1 SGHTA, CDR2 FQGNSA. The CDR3 has 16 residues. The CDR3: CASSLKRGAYNSPLHF. CDR3 sequence (DNA): TGTGCCAGCAGCTTAAAGAGGGGCGCCTATAATTCACCCCTCCACTTT. The full variable domain, completed using reference TRBV7-2 and TRBJ1-6, is GAGVSQSPSNKVTEKGKDVELRCDPISGHTALYWYRQSLGQGLEFLIYFQGNSAPDKSGLPSDRFSAERTGGSVSTLTIQRTQQEDSAVYLCASSLKRGAYNSPLHFGNGTRLTVT.

V gene TRBV3-1 combines with J gene TRBJ2-1; a possible D gene is TRBD1 (5 bases). CDR3 length equals 15 residues. Trimming removed 5 bases at V and 7 bases at J, with 18 bases between. Germline V gene data show CDR1 as LGHDT and CDR2 as YNNKEL (reference sequence). The DNA for the CDR3 is TGTGCCAGCAGCTCGACAGTGGGTGATGTGAATGAGCAGTTCTTC. This sequence encodes CASSSTVGDVNEQFF.

The J gene is TRBJ2-5, the V gene TRBV12-5, with a possible D match to TRBD1 (5 bases). The end of the DNA aligns better with TRBJ2-7, so the J call may be wrong. The CDR3 covers 20 residues. CDR1 and CDR2 (germline): LGHNT, FRNRAP. The CDR3 bases are TGTGCTAGTGGTATGTTCGCAGGGCCCACTCTCCTTGGGAAGTTCTACGAGCAGTACTTC. Protein sequence: CASGMFAGPTLLGKFYEQYF.

This clonotype has just a few counts. This sequence joins TRBV27 and TRBJ1-2; unclear D gene. This CDR3 is 11 amino acids long. Between the trimmed V and J ends, which lost 8 bases and 3 bases, there was a span of 7 bases. Germline values: CDR1 MNHEY, CDR2 SMNVEV (reference sequence). The CDR3 sequence: CASGDHYGYTF. CDR3 DNA sequence: TGTGCCAGCGGCGACCACTATGGCTACACCTTC.

This clonotype was seen more than once but under ten times. This chain uses TRBV20-1 with TRBJ2-1; D gene uncertain. Per germline, CDR1 DFQATT and CDR2 SNEGSKA (reference sequence). The length of the CDR3 is 13 residues. The V and J ends lost 5 bases and 1 base respectively, with 9 bases between them. The CDR3 region is CSAEGVSYNEQFF. In DNA, the CDR3 is TGCAGTGCTGAAGGCGTATCCTACAATGAGCAGTTCTTC.

The chain links TRBV7-2 to TRBJ1-1; 7 positions match TRBD1. V was clipped by 2 bases and J by 10 bases; unmatched bases: 10. The germline CDR1 and CDR2 sequences are SGHTA and FQGNSA. The CDR3 totals 14 residues. CDR3 protein: CASSLYRQGTVAFF. The CDR3 nucleotides read TGTGCCAGCAGCTTATACAGACAGGGTACGGTAGCTTTCTTT.

This clonotype was counted between two and nine times. The chain links TRBV25-1 to TRBJ1-2, with D tentatively TRBD1 (6 bases). The CDR3 sequence is 14 residues long. CDR1 and CDR2 (germline): MGHDK, SYGVNS. V lost 9 bases to trimming and J lost 5 bases, with 19 bases between them. The CDR3 DNA reads as TGTGCCAGTACCAGATCAGGGGTTCCGTATGGCTACACCTTC. It is translated as CASTRSGVPYGYTF.

This clonotype was detected a few times. The chain has TRBV20-1 and TRBJ1-2; D remains unclear. CDR1 is DFQATT and CDR2 is SNEGSKA in the germline V gene (reference sequence). V was cut by 4 bases and J by 5 bases, with 14 bases left in between. The CDR3 runs 13 residues. CDR3 loop: CSAIVDGHYGYTF. For the CDR3, the DNA is TGCAGTGCTATCGTCGACGGGCATTATGGCTACACCTTC.

This chain joins TRBV5-1 and TRBJ2-3; 7 nucleotides agree with TRBD1. CDR1 and CDR2 from the germline V gene are SGHRS and YFSETQ. This CDR3 contains 17 residues. V gave up 3 bases and J gave up 0 bases; unmatched junction bases: 10. In nucleotides, the CDR3 is TGCGCCAGCAGCTCCCAGGGACAGCAAATGAGCACAGATACGCAGTATTTT. It translates to CASSSQGQQMSTDTQYF.

This clonotype was detected a few times. This rearrangement joins TRBV9 to TRBJ2-5, with D maybe TRBD1 (6 bases). CDR1 and CDR2 from the germline V gene are SGDLS and YYNGEE. The V end lost 4 bases, the J end lost 4 bases, and 11 bases lay between the germline ends. The CDR3 is made up of 13 amino acids. The CDR3 sequence is CASSRVGAETQYF. DNA for the CDR3: TGTGCCAGCAGCAGAGTGGGGGCAGAGACCCAGTACTTC. The variable domain in full, with the rest retrieved from reference TRBV9 and TRBJ2-5, is DSGVTQTPKHLITATGQRVTLRCSPRSGDLSVYWYQQSLDQGLQFLIQYYNGEERAKGNILERFSAQQFPDLHSELNLSSLELGDSALYFCASSRVGAETQYFGPGTRLLVL.

This clonotype has just a few counts. The gene calls are TRBV4-3 and TRBJ2-5; D is possibly TRBD2 (5 bases). Per germline, CDR1 LGHNA and CDR2 YSLEER. The V end lost 0 bases, the J end lost 5 bases, and 10 bases lay between the germline ends. This CDR3 has 14 amino acids. The CDR3 DNA reads as TGCGCCAGCAGCCAAGAGTCGGGGTGGGAGACCCAGTACTTC. This translates into CASSQESGWETQYF.

CDR3 protein: CASQAGISYEQYF. The DNA for the CDR3 is TGTGCCAGCCAAGCGGGCATCTCCTACGAGCAGTACTTC. The V and J genes are TRBV28 and TRBJ2-7; a weak D match, TRBD2 (6 bases). Trimming left V 8 bases short and J 0 bases short, with 11 bases between. The CDR3 totals 13 residues. The germline gives CDR1 MDHEN, CDR2 SYDVKM.

This clonotype was detected once. A junction end diverges from the germline sequence, so it may reflect a read error. CDR3 nucleotide sequence: TGTGCCAGTAGTATAGTGCAGGGGGAAGGTGGCGAGCAGAACTTC. Its protein product is CASSIVQGEGGEQNF. The J gene is TRBJ2-5, the V gene TRBV19; 7 bases line up with TRBD1. In germline, CDR1 is LNHDA, CDR2 SQIVND (reference sequence). The CDR3 covers 15 residues.

This clonotype occurred a few times. The genes are TRBV7-9 and TRBJ2-5, with a weak D call TRBD2 (6 bases). The J call is uncertain, as TRBJ2-7 better fits the DNA end. The CDR3 contains 14 residues. CDR1 is SEHNR, CDR2 FQNEAQ, per germline (reference sequence). The CDR3 loop is CASSPAGPWFEQYF. The CDR3 nucleotides read TGTGCCAGCAGCCCGGCGGGGCCTTGGTTCGAGCAGTACTTC.

For the CDR3, the DNA is TGCAGCGTTGAAGATAAAGGATTTGTGGCTTTCTTT. Translation gives CSVEDKGFVAFF. The chain carries TRBV29-1 and TRBJ1-1; D gene uncertain. Germline V gene data show CDR1 as SQVTM and CDR2 as ANQGSEA. The CDR3 extends over 12 amino acids. Trimming pared 0 bases from V and 11 bases from J, leaving 13 bases between.

The chain uses TRBV6-2 or TRBV6-3 and TRBJ2-2; 9 bases agree with TRBD1. Unmatched junction bases numbered 5, after V lost 0 bases and J lost 6 bases. Per the germline V gene, CDR1 is MNHEY and CDR2 is SVGEGT. This CDR3 comprises 16 residues. The CDR3 region is CASSYSGTGKAGELFF. The CDR3 bases are TGTGCCAGCAGTTACTCCGGGACAGGGAAGGCCGGGGAGCTGTTTTTT.

The chain uses TRBV9 and TRBJ1-5, with D maybe TRBD1 (6 bases). The CDR3 has 23 residues. The germline V gene has CDR1 SGDLS and CDR2 YYNGEE. V dropped 0 bases and J dropped 0 bases, with 31 bases sitting between them. The CDR3 DNA reads as TGTGCCAGCAGCGTAGCACCTGTCTCGGGGGGGCGCTTCTTTCGATGTAGCAATCAGCCCCAGCATTTT. This gives the protein CASSVAPVSGGRFFRCSNQPQHF.

This clonotype was counted ten times or more. The rearrangement links TRBV6-2 or TRBV6-3 to TRBJ2-3, with D tentatively TRBD1 or TRBD2 (5 bases each). The germline V and J ends were trimmed by 5 bases and 4 bases, with 16 bases remaining between them. Germline CDR1 is MNHEY and CDR2 is SVGEGT. The length of the CDR3 is 15 residues. CDR3 DNA sequence: TGTGCCAGCAGTCCCCAGAGTGGGGGATCAGATACGCAGTATTTT. It encodes CASSPQSGGSDTQYF.

V gene TRBV9 combines with J gene TRBJ2-5, with D uncertain. Matching the DNA end better, TRBJ2-1 makes the J call doubtful. Germline CDR1 SGDLS, CDR2 YYNGEE. This CDR3 is 13 amino acids long. DNA of the CDR3: TGTGCCAGCAGCCCGAGTTCCCAGGATGAGCAGTTCTTC. Residues: CASSPSSQDEQFF.

V and J are TRBV6-5 and TRBJ2-5; 7 bases are shared with TRBD1. V was clipped by 3 bases and J by 1 base; unmatched bases: 5. CDR3 size: 15 residues. The germline gives CDR1 MNHEY, CDR2 SVGAGI. Here the CDR3 reads CASSYRQGTQETQYF. The CDR3, as DNA: TGTGCCAGCAGTTATCGACAGGGAACCCAAGAGACCCAGTACTTC.

Notes on this clonotype: An end of the junction does not agree with germline; a read error may underlie this. This chain joins TRBV29-1 and TRBJ2-7, with D possibly matching TRBD2 (5 bases). The CDR3 is 13 amino acids. CDR1 and CDR2 (germline): SQVTM, ANQGSEA. CDR3 in amino acids: CSVARAGMYDQYF. In DNA form, the CDR3 reads TGCAGCGTTGCGAGGGCAGGAATGTACGACCAGTACTTC.

This clonotype was recorded a few times. The rearrangement links TRBV4-2 to TRBJ1-5, with TRBD1 matching over 9 bases. V was pared by 1 base and J by 6 bases, with 4 bases of the junction left unmatched. The CDR3 sequence is 15 residues long. CDR1 and CDR2 (germline): LGHNA, YNFKEQ. The DNA for the CDR3 is TGTGCCAGCAGCCAAGGACAGGGGGTGGTTCAGCCCCAGCATTTT. Residues: CASSQGQGVVQPQHF.

The chain has TRBV7-9 and TRBJ1-1, with no clear D. In germline, CDR1 is SEHNR, CDR2 FQNEAQ (reference sequence). V lost 0 bases to trimming and J lost 0 bases, with 8 bases between them. The CDR3 has 15 amino acids. This chain's CDR3 is CASSLAVGLNTEAFF. CDR3 in DNA: TGTGCCAGCAGCTTAGCGGTCGGGCTGAACACTGAAGCTTTCTTT.

The chain links TRBV6-5 to TRBJ1-6; D remains unclear. Germline CDR1 MNHEY, CDR2 SVGAGI. V was shortened by 5 bases and J by 7 bases, with 15 bases between the two germline ends. The CDR3 is made up of 15 amino acids. The CDR3 spells CASSRTTPENSPLHF. CDR3 bases: TGTGCCAGCAGTCGTACCACTCCGGAGAATTCACCCCTCCACTTT.

The chain carries TRBV9 and TRBJ2-1; TRBD1 aligns across 8 bases. Per germline, CDR1 SGDLS and CDR2 YYNGEE. V shed 0 bases and J 3 bases; nucleotides not matched to a gene: 2. The CDR3 covers 15 residues. The chain's CDR3 is CASSVDGQGYNEQFF. The CDR3 DNA reads TGTGCCAGCAGCGTAGACGGACAGGGCTACAATGAGCAGTTCTTC. The entire variable domain, with the rest obtained from reference TRBV9 and TRBJ2-1, is as follows: DSGVTQTPKHLITATGQRVTLRCSPRSGDLSVYWYQQSLDQGLQFLIQYYNGEERAKGNILERFSAQQFPDLHSELNLSSLELGDSALYFCASSVDGQGYNEQFFGPGTRLTVL.

The chain has TRBV10-3 and TRBJ2-2; 10 bases line up with TRBD2. CDR3 size: 16 residues. Germline-derived CDR1 and CDR2 are ENHRY and SYGVKD. Losses at the gene ends were 3 bases for V and 5 bases for J; bases not matched to a gene: 6. The CDR3 bases are TGTGCCATCAGTGATGAGCTAGCGGGAGAAACCGGGGAGCTGTTTTTT. Encoded protein: CAISDELAGETGELFF.

The chain combines TRBV21-1 with TRBJ2-4; the DNA was not compared with TRBD2, the D call given in the table. TRBV21-1 is assigned pseudogene status. This CDR3 has 16 residues. The CDR3 here is CASSKVEWRAKNIQYF. The CDR3 nucleotides read TGTGCCAGCAGCAAAGTTGAGTGGAGGGCCAAAAACATTCAGTACTTC.

This clonotype was seen more than once but under ten times. V is TRBV20-1 and J is TRBJ2-5; tentatively, D is TRBD1 or TRBD2 (6 bases each). The CDR3 length is 15 residues. Germline-derived CDR1 and CDR2 are DFQATT and SNEGSKA (reference sequence). Trimming pared 5 bases from V and 5 bases from J, leaving 21 bases between. CDR3 amino acids: CSAGPLDGGRETQYF. As DNA, the CDR3 is TGCAGTGCTGGACCCCTCGACGGGGGCAGGGAGACCCAGTACTTC.